The clone carrying this TCR beta chain was seen once. This specimen belongs to a study of tumor-infiltrating lymphocytes in localized non-small cell lung cancer. Profiled with immunoSEQ multiplex PCR; TCRdb holds only in-frame clones, not every one. Among over 5,500 clones, under 80% were seen once, and the ten largest hold approximately 13%. Germline V CDR1 and CDR2: SGHRS, YFSETQ. V was clipped by 0 bases and J by 0 bases; unmatched bases: 1. The CDR3 spans 15 residues. This TCR came from a human donor with non-small cell lung cancer. The chain carries TRBV5-1 and TRBJ2-7; 9 bases map to TRBD1. The sample taken for sequencing was uninvolved lung tissue not adjacent to the tumor. CDR3 residues: CASSLVGQGSYEQYF. In DNA, the CDR3 is TGCGCCAGCAGCTTGGTGGGACAGGGCTCCTACGAGCAGTACTTC.